This T cell receptor beta chain derives from a study of cytomegalovirus exposure and HLA in healthy donors. About this clone itself: Its matching antigen is unknown.

CDR1 and CDR2 from the germline V gene are MNHNS and SASEGT. The CDR3 is 15 residues long. The ends lost 6 bases at V and 4 bases at J; junction bases unmatched: 8. The study, taken as a whole, reports: Most TCR sequences were rare, but some public TCRs occurred in many donors. Researchers counted 164 TCR beta chains as cytomegalovirus-associated.

The PCR was carried out with 60 Vbeta primers and 13 Jbeta primers. The table came from immunoSEQ multiplex PCR; TCRdb's copy has only in-frame clones and leaves some out. The sample records 25,000 to 30,000 clones, roughly 60% being singletons. The clonotype was recovered from a male donor in good health and CMV-seropositive. Sequencing was carried out using PBMCs. V and J are TRBV6-1 and TRBJ1-4, with 7 bases fitting TRBD1. CDR3 nucleotides: TGTGCCAGCAGCGAACGACAGGGTAGTAATGAAAAACTGTTTTTT. Amino acids: CASSERQGSNEKLFF.